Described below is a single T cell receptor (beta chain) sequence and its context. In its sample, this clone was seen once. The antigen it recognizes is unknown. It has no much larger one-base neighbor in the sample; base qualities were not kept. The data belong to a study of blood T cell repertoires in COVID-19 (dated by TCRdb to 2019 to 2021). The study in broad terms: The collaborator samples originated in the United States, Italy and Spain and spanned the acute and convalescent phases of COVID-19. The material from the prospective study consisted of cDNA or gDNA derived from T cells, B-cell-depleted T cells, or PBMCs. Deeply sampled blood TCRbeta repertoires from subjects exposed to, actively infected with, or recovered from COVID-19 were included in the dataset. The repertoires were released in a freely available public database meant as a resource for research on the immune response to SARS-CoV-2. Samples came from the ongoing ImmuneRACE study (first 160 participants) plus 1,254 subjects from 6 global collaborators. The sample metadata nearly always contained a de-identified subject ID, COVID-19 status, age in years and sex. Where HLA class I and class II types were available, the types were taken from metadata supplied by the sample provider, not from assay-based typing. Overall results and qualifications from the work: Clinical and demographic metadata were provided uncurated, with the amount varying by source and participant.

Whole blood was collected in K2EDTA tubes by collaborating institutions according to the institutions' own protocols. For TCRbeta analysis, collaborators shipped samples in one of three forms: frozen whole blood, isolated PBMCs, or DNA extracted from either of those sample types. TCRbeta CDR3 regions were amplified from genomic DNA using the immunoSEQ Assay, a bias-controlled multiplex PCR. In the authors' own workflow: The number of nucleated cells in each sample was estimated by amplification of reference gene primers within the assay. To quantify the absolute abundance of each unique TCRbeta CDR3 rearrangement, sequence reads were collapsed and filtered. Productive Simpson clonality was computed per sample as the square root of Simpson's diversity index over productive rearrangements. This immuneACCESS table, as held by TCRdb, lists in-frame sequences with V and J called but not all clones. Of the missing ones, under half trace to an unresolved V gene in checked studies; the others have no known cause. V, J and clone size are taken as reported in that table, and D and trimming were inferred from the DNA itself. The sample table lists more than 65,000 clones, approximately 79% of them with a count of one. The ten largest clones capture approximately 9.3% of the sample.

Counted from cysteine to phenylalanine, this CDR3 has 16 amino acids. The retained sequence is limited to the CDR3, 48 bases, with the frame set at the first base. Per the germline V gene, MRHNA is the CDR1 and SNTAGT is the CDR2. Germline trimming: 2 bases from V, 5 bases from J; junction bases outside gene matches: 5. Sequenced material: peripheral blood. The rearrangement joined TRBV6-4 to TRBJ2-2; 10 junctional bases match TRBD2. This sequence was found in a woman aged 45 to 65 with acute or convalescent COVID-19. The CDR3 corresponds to CASSDGLAGETGELFF. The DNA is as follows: TGTGCCAGCAGTGACGGGCTAGCGGGAGAAACCGGGGAGCTGTTTTTT.